The entry below gives a single T cell receptor (beta chain) sequence along with its context. Its antigen remains unidentified. An end of the junction differs from the germline gene, which may be a read error. The 39 donors, aged 6 to 90 years, were systemically healthy Caucasian individuals from Russia. Each donor gave 8 to 10 milliliters of peripheral blood, collected into EDTA-treated Vacutainer tubes. Ficoll-Paque density-gradient centrifugation was used to isolate PBMCs, with at least 7 million per sample. Total RNA was extracted from PBMCs with Trizol reagent, with at least 6 micrograms obtained per sample. For every donor, an aliquot of PBMCs went through flow cytometry to measure the percentages of naive CD45RAhigh/CD27high T cells. The method was 5' RACE. Sequencing used an Illumina HiSeq 2500. A second roughly 7 to 12 cycle PCR used a sample-barcoded 5' primer and a J-beta primer mix. A unique molecular identifier was introduced onto each TCR beta cDNA molecule by a template-switch 5' adaptor carrying 12 random nucleotides. Each sample yielded at least 2.5 million CDR3-containing paired-end reads. The Mint cDNA synthesis kit, primed by a TRBC-specific oligonucleotide, was used to synthesize first-strand cDNA from all RNA. Following uracil-DNA glycosylase treatment, all cDNA underwent a first 18-cycle PCR with the universal primers M1SS and BC2_uni_R. The published analysis was carried out like this. For normalization, 1 million high-quality reads, each with a distinct molecular identifier, were randomly selected from each sample. Reads with shared molecular identifiers were discarded instead of being binned into consensus sequences. MiTCR, with a Q25 quality threshold and the strictest error-elimination algorithm, was used for CDR3 identification, clonotype clustering and error correction. A nonparametric unseen species model with Euler transformation was used to estimate lower-bound total TCR beta diversity. The public reads were quality trimmed at Q25 with fastp and then assembled into clones with MiXCR by TCRdb, keeping productive beta chains. Every distinct CDR3 protein forms one entry, paired with its most common genes and DNA. The authors' filters were not applied to this entry. This sample has 850,000 to 1,100,000 distinct CDR3 sequences in its table, and roughly two fifths of those were observed once. Under 15% of the sample comes from the top ten.

The sample comes from a study of blood T cells in healthy people across ages (dated by TCRdb to between 2014 and 2017). About the full investigation: In model experiments, roughly one uniquely barcoded TCR beta cDNA molecule per two T cells was captured by template switching. Using deep sequencing normalized with unique cDNA molecular identifiers, the study measured how TCR beta repertoire diversity changes with age. The donors were divided into four age groups: young (average roughly 15 years), middle-aged (approximately 42), aged (approximately 64) and long-lived (roughly 86). To avoid experimental bias, donors of different ages were spread randomly across the sequencing lanes. Using the same blood draw, the study looked at two additional independent replicas of 1 million unique cDNA reads for two donors, one aged 18 to 29 and the other aged 80 or older.

Points the paper makes about the study in general: Compared with the aged group, more naive CD4+ T cells, fewer expanded clones and increased TCR diversity were shown by the long-lived group, suggesting age selection. As age increased, observed TCR beta diversity per million T cells dropped in a roughly linear way, and a significant reduction was already evident by age around 41. Because the CMV infection status of the donors was unknown, age-related changes in expanded clonotypes may potentially have been confounded. Conclusive comparison of naive and antigen-experienced compartments was prevented by the profiling of bulk unsorted PBMCs. Total diversity estimates from one million sequenced T cells were considered lower bounds and underestimates. There was a strong correlation between observed TCR beta diversity and the percentage of naive T cells measured by flow cytometry.

The CDR3 contains 14 residues, cysteine and phenylalanine counted. CDR3 DNA is the only sequence kept; it has 42 bases, read in frame from the first base. The chain links TRBV12-3 or TRBV12-4 with TRBJ2-5; 7 middle bases align to TRBD1. The TCR sequence derives from a man younger than 35 in good health. Sequencing input: blood. The CDR3 amino acid sequence is: CTSSPGGSQETQYF. The base sequence is TGTACCAGCAGTCCAGGGGGTAGTCAAGAGACCCAGTACTTC.